This note documents a single T cell receptor (beta chain) sequence. The germline V gene encodes CDR1 MDHEN and CDR2 SYDVKM. The CDR3 totals 15 residues. The data derive from a study of blood T cells in healthy people across ages. Alongside a J-beta primer mix, a sample-barcoded 5' primer served in a second PCR lasting roughly 6 to 12 cycles. TCRdb called the 5' RACE reads again in MiXCR, with one record for every CDR3 protein. The repertoire includes some 710,000 distinct CDR3 sequences, about 47% of them detected once, and around 18% sits in the top ten. The V call is TRBV28, the J call TRBJ2-5; possible D gene TRBD2, 6 bases. The J call is in doubt because the DNA end fits TRBJ2-7 better. This receptor was identified in a man of 80 years or more in good health. Sequencing was done on a sample of blood. CDR3 in DNA: TGTGCCAGCAGTGAGCCCCGGGAGACGGCTCACGAGCAGTACTTC. Its translation is CASSEPRETAHEQYF.